Presented here are 29 T cell receptor beta chains from one specimen sequenced in a study of early T cells in non-severe SARS-CoV-2 infection (dated by TCRdb to the early 2020s). The library was generated by 5' RACE. Sequencing was carried out with a NextSeq 500. TCRdb cleaned the public reads at Q25 with fastp, built clones with MiXCR and kept in-frame beta chains. Duplicate CDR3 protein sequences are folded into a single record with the most common DNA and genes. For this sample the table gives approximately 37,000 distinct CDR3 sequences, of which roughly 8% were detected only once. The top ten constitute around an eighth of the sample. Sequenced here: whole blood, sampled at baseline. The receptor set was obtained from an adult who was a healthcare worker with PCR-confirmed SARS-CoV-2 infection or an uninfected control (not recorded which).

The CDR3 DNA reads TGTGCCAGCAGCTTCCCCGGGGGGACTGGGGCCAACGTCCTGACTTTC. This gives the protein CASSFPGGTGANVLTF. The gene calls are TRBV13 and TRBJ2-6; TRBD2 matches 7 bases. The germline V gene has CDR1 PRHDT and CDR2 FYEKMQ (reference sequence). The trim removed 3 bases at V and 2 bases at J, leaving 4 bases unmatched. The CDR3 consists of 16 residues.

In this sample, this clonotype turned up many times. This chain joins TRBV4-1 and TRBJ1-5; D call uncertain. CDR1 and CDR2 from the germline V gene are MGHRA and YSYEKL. This CDR3 is 15 amino acids long. Trimming took 3 bases from V and 2 from J, leaving 11 bases between them. The CDR3 spells CASSQEPSRNQPQHF. CDR3 nucleotide sequence: TGCGCCAGCAGCCAGGAGCCCAGCCGCAATCAGCCCCAGCATTTT.

This clonotype was detected only a few times. This chain links TRBV13 with TRBJ2-7, with TRBD1 as a possible D gene (6 bases). Looked up from germline, CDR1 is PRHDT and CDR2 is FYEKMQ (reference sequence). V shed 5 bases and J shed 5 bases, with 13 bases lying between them. The CDR3 length is 13 residues. The CDR3 spells CASSAQGSDEQYF. CDR3 in DNA: TGTGCCAGCAGCGCACAGGGTTCCGACGAGCAGTACTTC. Combining the CDR3 with reference TRBV13 and TRBJ2-7 gives the whole variable domain AAGVIQSPRHLIKEKRETATLKCYPIPRHDTVYWYQQGPGQDPQFLISFYEKMQSDKGSIPDRFSAQQFSDYHSELNMSSLELGDSALYFCASSAQGSDEQYFGPGTRLTVT.

In its sample, this clonotype was seen many times. V is TRBV20-1 and J is TRBJ2-2; D ambiguous. V lost 0 bases, J lost 6 bases, and 14 bases lay in between. Per the germline V gene, CDR1 is DFQATT and CDR2 is SNEGSKA (reference sequence). This CDR3 is built from 15 residues. The CDR3 region is CSARELTKEAGELFF. The CDR3 coding sequence is TGCAGTGCTAGAGAACTGACCAAAGAAGCCGGGGAGCTGTTTTTT.

This clonotype was recorded a few times. V gene TRBV6-5 combines with J gene TRBJ1-4, with 7 bases matching TRBD1. The CDR3 contains 13 residues. V was pared by 5 bases and J by 4 bases, with 1 base of the junction left unmatched. Germline V gene lookup returns CDR1 MNHEY and CDR2 SVGAGI. The CDR3 spells CASSQGDNEKLFF. CDR3 nucleotide sequence: TGTGCCAGCAGTCAGGGGGATAATGAAAAACTGTTTTTT.

The chain links TRBV11-3 to TRBJ2-1; 8 nucleotides agree with TRBD2. Germline V gene lookup returns CDR1 SGHNT and CDR2 YENEEA. The CDR3 runs 16 residues. V shed 3 bases, J shed 8 bases, and the junction held 12 bases outside the gene matches. CDR3 sequence (DNA): TGTGCCAGCAGCTTGAGCGGGACTAGTTCGGCTCATGAGCAGTTCTTC. Its protein product is CASSLSGTSSAHEQFF.

This clonotype was counted ten times or more. V usage is TRBV7-9 and J usage is TRBJ2-7, with 8 nucleotides matching TRBD2. This CDR3 comprises 15 residues. The germline V gene has CDR1 SEHNR and CDR2 FQNEAQ (reference sequence). The V and J ends lost 5 bases and 3 bases, in that order; junction bases with no gene match: 9. CDR3 DNA sequence: TGTGCCAGCAGCACCATAGCGGGGCCGAACTACGAGCAGTACTTC. It specifies CASSTIAGPNYEQYF.

This clonotype turned up a few times. The chain has TRBV18 and TRBJ2-7; 12 positions match TRBD1. CDR1 is KGHSH and CDR2 is LQKENI in the germline V gene. V shed 6 bases, J shed 7 bases, and the junction held 7 bases outside the gene matches. This CDR3 has 14 amino acids. CDR3 in DNA: TGTGCCAGCTCCCCGGGACAGGGGGCTCGAGAGCAGTACTTC. Translating it yields CASSPGQGAREQYF. Full variable domain (rest looked up from reference TRBV18 and TRBJ2-7): NAGVMQNPRHLVRRRGQEARLRCSPMKGHSHVYWYRQLPEEGLKFMVYLQKENIIDESGMPKERFSAEFPKEGPSILRIQQVVRGDSAAYFCASSPGQGAREQYFGPGTRLTVT.

This clonotype appeared many times. The V gene is TRBV11-2, the J gene TRBJ2-5, with 9 bases identical to TRBD2. The CDR3 extends over 15 amino acids. Germline lookup yields CDR1 SGHAT and CDR2 FQNNGV. The V segment lost 5 bases and the J segment 4 bases; nucleotides outside the gene matches: 8. The CDR3 sequence is CASSASIAGVETQYF. The CDR3 DNA sequence: TGTGCCAGCAGCGCGAGCATAGCGGGGGTAGAGACCCAGTACTTC. Using reference TRBV11-2 and TRBJ2-5 for the parts outside the CDR3, the full variable domain is EAGVAQSPRYKIIEKRQSVAFWCNPISGHATLYWYQQILGQGPKLLIQFQNNGVVDDSQLPKDRFSAERLKGVDSTLKIQPAKLEDSAVYLCASSASIAGVETQYFGPGTRLLVL.

V gene TRBV7-2 combines with J gene TRBJ2-5, with D possibly TRBD2 on 7 matching bases. The CDR3 has 15 amino acids. Trimming took off 1 base at V and 1 base at J, with 10 bases between the two ends. The germline V gene encodes CDR1 SGHTA and CDR2 FQGNSA. The CDR3 nucleotides are TGTGCCAGCAGCTTAGGGGGGGGGCCCCAAGAGACCCAGTACTTC. Translating gives CASSLGGGPQETQYF.

This clonotype was seen repeatedly, ten times or more. The chain uses TRBV5-4 and TRBJ2-6, with D tentatively TRBD2 (5 bases). From germline, CDR1 is SGHNT and CDR2 YYREEE (reference sequence). V lost 0 bases and J 0 bases, leaving 10 bases between the germline ends. The CDR3 is 17 amino acids. The CDR3 DNA reads TGTGCCAGCAGCTTGGCACCGGGGAGCTCTGGGGCCAACGTCCTGACTTTC. Translated, it gives CASSLAPGSSGANVLTF.

This clonotype was recorded many times. The V gene is TRBV12-3 or TRBV12-4, the J gene TRBJ2-3; a possible D gene is TRBD2 (6 bases). V was cut by 10 bases and J by 2 bases, with 13 bases left in between. The CDR3 runs 13 residues. CDR3 sequence reads: CATTAGLTDTQYF. In DNA form, the CDR3 reads TGTGCCACCACGGCGGGGCTCACAGATACGCAGTATTTT.

This clonotype was recorded at least ten times. The chain employs TRBV18 and TRBJ2-5, with D unresolved. The CDR3 is 13 amino acids. Germline CDR1 reads KGHSH; CDR2 reads LQKENI. V lost 4 bases to trimming and J lost 1 base, with 7 bases between them. CDR3 DNA: TGTGCCAGCTCACTGTCCCGCCAAGAGACCCAGTACTTC. Translating gives CASSLSRQETQYF.

This clonotype was detected ten times or more. The J gene is TRBJ2-7, the V gene TRBV10-1, with 8 bases that match TRBD2. Germline loops: CDR1 WNHNN, CDR2 SYGVQD (reference sequence). After removal of 5 bases from V and 3 bases from J, the junction contained 6 bases not matched to a gene. The CDR3 covers 14 residues. CDR3 DNA sequence: TGCGCCAGCAGTCCCGGGGGGGCCAACTACGAGCAGTACTTC. Translation gives CASSPGGANYEQYF.

This clonotype showed up many times. The chain combines TRBV3-1 with TRBJ1-1; 8 nucleotides align to TRBD1. The CDR3 length is 15 residues. CDR1 and CDR2 from the germline V gene are LGHDT and YNNKEL (reference sequence). Germline trimming cut 3 bases from V and 8 bases from J; bases unmatched to any gene: 11. As DNA, the CDR3 is TGTGCCAGCAGCCAGAGGGCTCCGGGGGACAGGGAAGCTTTCTTT. This encodes CASSQRAPGDREAFF.

In this sample, this clonotype turned up many times. The DNA of the CDR3 is TGTGCCAGCAGCTTAGCCGGAGGATGGGCAGATACGCAGTATTTT. Amino acids: CASSLAGGWADTQYF. The chain combines TRBV7-8 with TRBJ2-3; TRBD2 is a possible D gene (5 bases). This CDR3 region has 15 residues. Germline CDR1 and CDR2: SGHVS and FQNEAQ. V was shortened by 0 bases and J by 4 bases, with 11 bases between the two germline ends.

There are many counts of this clonotype. The chain has TRBV5-6 and TRBJ2-1; D possibly corresponds to TRBD1 (5 bases). Trimming stripped 4 bases from V and 8 bases from J, with 10 bases between. Germline CDR1 reads SGHDT; CDR2 reads YYEEEE. This CDR3 spans 12 amino acids. Here the CDR3 DNA reads TGTGCCAGCAGCCGAAGGGGTTATGAGCAGTTCTTC. Translating gives CASSRRGYEQFF.

This clonotype was picked up a small number of times. The chain combines TRBV4-3 with TRBJ1-2, with D uncertain. The CDR3 consists of 13 residues. V lost 0 bases and J lost 1, with 3 bases in between. Germline assignment: CDR1 LGHNA and CDR2 YSLEER. The CDR3 sequence is CASSQEINYGYTF. The CDR3 DNA reads as TGCGCCAGCAGCCAAGAAATTAACTATGGCTACACCTTC.

The chain combines TRBV7-6 with TRBJ2-2; 8 positions match TRBD1. J gave up 4 bases and V 7 bases, and 17 bases lay outside the gene matches. This CDR3 contains 18 residues. Germline V CDR1 and CDR2: SGHVS, FNYEAQ. The CDR3 bases are TGTGCCAGCACCCTAAACCGGGGCAGGGGGCGGATCACCGGGGAGCTGTTTTTT. It codes for CASTLNRGRGRITGELFF. The full variable domain, in which reference TRBV7-6 and TRBJ2-2 provide the parts outside the CDR3, is GAGVSQSPRYKVTKRGQDVALRCDPISGHVSLYWYRQALGQGPEFLTYFNYEAQQDKSGLPNDRFSAERPEGSISTLTIQRTEQRDSAMYRCASTLNRGRGRITGELFFGEGSRLTVL.

This clonotype came up many times. The gene calls are TRBV6-5 and TRBJ2-7, with TRBD1 matching 8 bases. V was pared by 0 bases and J by 6 bases, with 10 bases of the junction left unmatched. The CDR3 is 16 amino acids. Germline CDR1 MNHEY, CDR2 SVGAGI. DNA for the CDR3: TGTGCCAGCAGTTACTCGACCCCGACAGGGGTGGGCGAGCAGTACTTC. This codes for CASSYSTPTGVGEQYF.

As to this clonotype: It may be a read error: a sequence one base away is much more abundant. V gene TRBV6-1 combines with J gene TRBJ2-1; the D gene is possibly TRBD2 (6 bases). The CDR3 is made up of 15 amino acids. CDR1 MNHNS and CDR2 SASEGT come from the germline V gene. CDR3 DNA sequence: TGTGTCAGCAGCGCGGAACGGGCGGGGAGCAATGAGCAGTTCTTC. It specifies CVSSAERAGSNEQFF.

The table lists this clonotype with a few counts. V gene TRBV7-9 combines with J gene TRBJ1-6, with 7 bases lining up with TRBD1. Losses at the gene ends were 1 base for V and 7 bases for J; bases not matched to a gene: 1. Germline V gives CDR1 SEHNR, CDR2 FQNEAQ (reference sequence). The CDR3 is made up of 14 amino acids. Here the CDR3 reads CASSLVQGNSPLHF. The CDR3 bases are TGTGCCAGCAGCTTAGTACAGGGGAATTCACCCCTCCACTTT.

This rearrangement joins TRBV29-1 to TRBJ2-1; D is uncertain. There are 16 residues in the CDR3. V was shortened by 5 bases and J by 0 bases, with 17 bases between the two germline ends. Germline V gene data show CDR1 as SQVTM and CDR2 as ANQGSEA. The CDR3 nucleotides read TGCAGCGTTCCGACCTCAGACCGTAGCTCCTACAATGAGCAGTTCTTC. Its translation is CSVPTSDRSSYNEQFF.

This clonotype was recorded many times. The genes are TRBV28 and TRBJ2-1; 8 bases line up with TRBD1. The CDR3 is 16 residues long. V lost 5 bases and J lost 0; bases outside the gene matches: 6. The germline V gene has CDR1 MDHEN and CDR2 SYDVKM. The CDR3 DNA reads TGTGCCAGCAGTGTTTACAGGGGGAGCTCCTACAATGAGCAGTTCTTC. It translates to CASSVYRGSSYNEQFF.

This clonotype was observed a handful of times. This sequence joins TRBV12-3 or TRBV12-4 and TRBJ1-1; 7 bases align to TRBD1. The CDR3 sequence is 14 residues long. Trimming cost V 8 bases and J 1 base; bases outside gene matches: 7. The CDR3 sequence is CASSYRGRNTEAFF. The CDR3 DNA reads as TGTGCCAGCTCCTATAGGGGGCGGAACACTGAAGCTTTCTTT.

This clonotype was found a few times. This chain connects TRBV12-3 or TRBV12-4 to TRBJ2-7, with 8 positions matching TRBD1. V shed 6 bases and J 0 bases; nucleotides not matched to a gene: 4. This CDR3 spans 14 amino acids. The CDR3 DNA follows: TGTGCCAGCAGCTCGACAGGGGTCTCCTACGAGCAGTACTTC. It translates to CASSSTGVSYEQYF.

The sample holds a few counts of this clonotype. The chain has TRBV28 and TRBJ2-7; tentatively, D is TRBD1 (6 bases). Germline V CDR1 and CDR2: MDHEN, SYDVKM. The CDR3 is 15 amino acids. Deletions cut 3 bases from V and 1 base from J, with 13 bases between. This chain's CDR3 is CASSFWGQRSYEQYF. The CDR3 nucleotides read TGTGCCAGCAGTTTCTGGGGGCAGAGGTCCTACGAGCAGTACTTC. Complete variable domain (other parts from reference TRBV28 and TRBJ2-7): DVKVTQSSRYLVKRTGEKVFLECVQDMDHENMFWYRQDPGLGLRLIYFSYDVKMKEKGDIPEGYSVSREKKERFSLILESASTNQTSMYLCASSFWGQRSYEQYFGPGTRLTVT.

This clonotype has at least ten counts. The rearrangement links TRBV28 to TRBJ1-1; the D gene is possibly TRBD1 (5 bases). Germline CDR1 MDHEN, CDR2 SYDVKM. Trimming stripped 2 bases from V and 6 bases from J, with 13 bases between. There are 14 residues in the CDR3. The CDR3, as DNA: TGTGCCAGCAGTTTACTCGGGACGGGCCCTGAAGCTTTCTTT. Translated: CASSLLGTGPEAFF.

The V gene is TRBV12-3 or TRBV12-4, the J gene TRBJ2-3, with no clear D. The CDR3 runs 14 residues. Trimming stripped 2 bases from V and 4 bases from J, with 10 bases between. The CDR3 is CASSLQSVSDTQYF. The CDR3, as DNA: TGTGCCAGCAGTTTACAGTCGGTGTCAGATACGCAGTATTTT.